Presented here are 21 T cell receptor beta chains from one specimen sequenced in a study of shared clonotypes between healthy human individuals. The method was immunoSEQ multiplex PCR; TCRdb's version includes in-frame clones alone and lacks a portion of them. The sample records approximately 1,500,000 clones, 95% to 99% being singletons. The sequencing sample was made of naive CD4+ T cells sorted from blood. The subset: CD45RA+ positively selected. Receptors originate from a man younger than 40 in good health.

The chain couples TRBV29-1 to TRBJ2-2, with D possibly being TRBD1 (5 bases). The germline CDR1 and CDR2 sequences are SQVTM and ANQGSEA. CDR3 length: 13 amino acids. The V gene lost 3 bases and the J gene lost 8 bases, with 13 bases spanning the gap. Here the CDR3 DNA reads TGCAGCGTTGAGTTAATCAGGGAAGGGGAGCTGTTTTTT. This gives the protein CSVELIREGELFF.

V is TRBV11-2 and J is TRBJ1-2, with D uncertain. The CDR3 covers 14 residues. V was shortened by 5 bases and J by 0 bases, with 10 bases between the two germline ends. Germline values: CDR1 SGHAT, CDR2 FQNNGV. CDR3 sequence: CASSPDGSNYGYTF. The CDR3 region has the DNA TGTGCCAGCAGCCCCGACGGATCTAACTATGGCTACACCTTC.

The chain carries TRBV2 and TRBJ2-1, with 13 bases aligning to TRBD2. The germline gives CDR1 SNHLY, CDR2 FYNNEI. The CDR3 has 17 residues. Losses at the gene ends were 5 bases for V and 3 bases for J; bases not matched to a gene: 7. The CDR3: CASSYSGLAGVYNEQFF. CDR3 nucleotide sequence: TGTGCCAGCAGTTACAGCGGACTAGCGGGAGTCTACAATGAGCAGTTCTTC.

This chain connects TRBV5-1 to TRBJ2-7; 7 bases are shared with TRBD2. V dropped 4 bases and J dropped 0; count of bases not matched to a gene: 7. Germline V gives CDR1 SGHRS, CDR2 YFSETQ. This CDR3 is built from 15 residues. Here the CDR3 DNA reads TGCGCCAGCAGCCCGATGGGCGGGAGCTCCTACGAGCAGTACTTC. This sequence encodes CASSPMGGSSYEQYF.

The sample holds one count of this clone. V gene TRBV18 combines with J gene TRBJ1-5; 9 nucleotides align to TRBD1. From germline, CDR1 is KGHSH and CDR2 LQKENI. V shed 4 bases and J 7 bases; nucleotides not matched to a gene: 8. The CDR3 covers 15 residues. CDR3 amino acids: CASSQTQGAGQPQHF. DNA of the CDR3: TGTGCCAGCTCACAGACACAGGGGGCAGGGCAGCCCCAGCATTTT.

The chain combines TRBV5-1 with TRBJ2-3; D gene ambiguous. The CDR3 has 14 residues. CDR1 is SGHRS, CDR2 YFSETQ, per germline. The V and J ends lost 5 bases and 2 bases respectively, with 12 bases between them. The CDR3 reads CASRPTRYTDTQYF. The DNA for the CDR3 is TGCGCCAGCAGACCGACACGATACACAGATACGCAGTATTTT.

The chain uses TRBV4-3 and TRBJ2-2; tentatively, D is TRBD2 (6 bases). The germline V and J ends were trimmed by 4 bases and 5 bases, with 17 bases remaining between them. The CDR3 sequence is 16 residues long. Germline CDR1 LGHNA, CDR2 YSLEER. The CDR3, as DNA: TGCGCCAGCAGCCGGGCGGAGGAGGCGGGGACCGGGGAGCTGTTTTTT. Its translation: CASSRAEEAGTGELFF.

The gene calls are TRBV5-1 and TRBJ2-1; 11 bases are a match to TRBD2. Trimming at V came to 2 bases and at J to 1 base, leaving 2 bases not matched to a gene. This CDR3 is built from 16 residues. CDR1 SGHRS and CDR2 YFSETQ come from the germline V gene. Here the CDR3 reads CASSFTSGSSYNEQFF. DNA of the CDR3: TGCGCCAGCAGCTTCACTAGCGGGAGTTCCTACAATGAGCAGTTCTTC.

A note on this clone: The same CDR3 can be traced to other DNA sequences in this sample. The chain has TRBV5-1 and TRBJ2-2, with 9 bases lining up with TRBD2. Germline values: CDR1 SGHRS, CDR2 YFSETQ. CDR3 size: 15 residues. The junction had 6 bases not matched to a gene; V was cut back by 4 bases and J by 5 bases. The CDR3 DNA sequence: TGCGCCAGCAGCCTTAGCGGGAGTGGGACCGGGGAGCTGTTTTTT. Encoded protein: CASSLSGSGTGELFF.

The chain carries TRBV4-1 and TRBJ2-2; D possibly corresponds to TRBD1 (5 bases). Germline assignment: CDR1 MGHRA and CDR2 YSYEKL. This CDR3 has 16 residues. V shed 1 base and J shed 4 bases, with 13 bases lying between them. The CDR3 DNA is TGCGCCAGCAGCCAAGCTCGCAGGGTTGGCACCGGGGAGCTGTTTTTT. Its protein product is CASSQARRVGTGELFF.

Concerning this clone: The sample carries other DNA sequences with the same CDR3. The gene calls are TRBV9 and TRBJ2-7; D remains ambiguous. This CDR3 contains 14 residues. Germline CDR1 and CDR2: SGDLS and YYNGEE. Deletions cut 2 bases from V and 0 bases from J, with 9 bases between. As DNA, the CDR3 is TGTGCCAGCAGCGTCGCCTCTCACTCCTACGAGCAGTACTTC. Protein product: CASSVASHSYEQYF.

This sequence joins TRBV11-2 and TRBJ1-2, with no clear D. The germline V and J ends were trimmed by 3 bases and 2 bases, with 4 bases remaining between them. CDR1 is SGHAT, CDR2 FQNNGV, per germline. There are 12 residues in the CDR3. DNA for the CDR3: TGTGCCAGCAGCTTTAGAAACTATGGCTACACCTTC. It translates to CASSFRNYGYTF.

The V call is TRBV18, the J call TRBJ2-1; 14 bases are shared with TRBD2. The CDR3 totals 19 residues. Germline V CDR1 and CDR2: KGHSH, LQKENI. After removal of 1 base from V and 13 bases from J, the junction contained 18 bases not matched to a gene. Here the CDR3 DNA reads TGTGCCAGCTCACCACTCTCGCAGGGGGGACTAGCGGGAGTATTAAGCCAGTTCTTC. It specifies CASSPLSQGGLAGVLSQFF.

The chain links TRBV6-1 to TRBJ2-7; perhaps TRBD1 as D (5 bases). The CDR3 is made up of 14 amino acids. Trimming cost V 3 bases and J 5 bases, with 14 bases left between them. Germline V CDR1 and CDR2: MNHNS, SASEGT. CDR3 sequence (DNA): TGTGCCAGCAGTGACCTGGCAGGGTCCCACGAGCAGTACTTC. Translating it yields CASSDLAGSHEQYF.

The CDR3 region has the DNA TGTGCCAGCAGCGCTCAGGGGGTTGCGCCTTATGGCTACACCTTC. Its protein product is CASSAQGVAPYGYTF. V is TRBV5-5 and J is TRBJ1-2, with 7 positions matching TRBD1. Trimming took 4 bases from V and 5 from J; bases not matched to a gene: 11. The CDR3 has 15 amino acids. Germline assignment: CDR1 SGHKS and CDR2 YYEKEE (reference sequence).

The V call is TRBV19, the J call TRBJ2-1; possibly TRBD1 for D (6 bases). The V end lost 6 bases, the J end lost 0 bases, and 12 bases lay between the germline ends. The CDR3 runs 15 residues. Looked up from germline, CDR1 is LNHDA and CDR2 is SQIVND (reference sequence). The CDR3 spells CASRRTGSSYNEQFF. CDR3 bases: TGTGCCAGTAGAAGAACAGGGAGCTCCTACAATGAGCAGTTCTTC. The entire variable domain, with the rest obtained from reference TRBV19 and TRBJ2-1, is as follows: DGGITQSPKYLFRKEGQNVTLSCEQNLNHDAMYWYRQDPGQGLRLIYYSQIVNDFQKGDIAEGYSVSREKKESFPLTVTSAQKNPTAFYLCASRRTGSSYNEQFFGPGTRLTVL.

To note about this clone: The same CDR3 arises from other DNA sequences in this sample as well. CDR3 in amino acids: CASSLSPRGGTEAFF. CDR3 nucleotide sequence: TGTGCCAGCAGCTTAAGTCCCAGGGGGGGAACTGAAGCTTTCTTT. The rearrangement links TRBV7-3 to TRBJ1-1, with 7 bases that match TRBD1. V lost 1 base, J lost 5 bases, and 7 bases stayed unmatched. This CDR3 is 15 amino acids long. The germline gives CDR1 SGHTA, CDR2 FQGTGA. The whole variable domain, remainder taken from reference TRBV7-3 and TRBJ1-1, is GAGVSQTPSNKVTEKGKYVELRCDPISGHTALYWYRQSLGQGPEFLIYFQGTGAADDSGLPNDRFFAVRPEGSVSTLKIQRTERGDSAVYLCASSLSPRGGTEAFFGQGTRLTVV.

The chain is built from TRBV7-2 and TRBJ2-1; D not certain. The V gene lost 0 bases and the J gene lost 0 bases, with 9 bases spanning the gap. Germline CDR1 and CDR2: SGHTA and FQGNSA. The CDR3 is 16 residues long. The CDR3 loop is CASSLAAMSSYNEQFF. CDR3 DNA sequence: TGTGCCAGCAGCTTAGCCGCCATGAGCTCCTACAATGAGCAGTTCTTC.

The rearrangement links TRBV14 to TRBJ2-1, with 9 bases that match TRBD2. V lost 4 bases to trimming and J lost 8 bases; unmatched junction nucleotides: 9. This CDR3 spans 15 amino acids. Germline values: CDR1 SGHDN, CDR2 FVKESK. The CDR3 DNA reads TGTGCCAGCAGCCCCCGGACTAGCGCAAGCGATGAGCAGTTCTTC. Encoded protein: CASSPRTSASDEQFF.

The V call is TRBV5-8, the J call TRBJ2-1; TRBD1 is a possible D gene (5 bases). The germline CDR1 and CDR2 sequences are SGHTS and YDEGEE. Trimming removed 0 bases at V and 0 bases at J, with 13 bases between. The CDR3 has 17 amino acids. The CDR3: CASSLGGWGPSYNEQFF. In nucleotides, the CDR3 is TGTGCCAGCAGCTTGGGGGGCTGGGGCCCCTCCTACAATGAGCAGTTCTTC.

This chain joins TRBV9 and TRBJ1-5, with a possible D match to TRBD1 (5 bases). CDR1 and CDR2 from the germline V gene are SGDLS and YYNGEE. V lost 4 bases, J lost 4 bases, and 12 bases lay in between. CDR3 length: 14 residues. The DNA for the CDR3 is TGTGCCAGCAGCCTAGACAGTCAGAATCAGCCCCAGCATTTT. Its protein is CASSLDSQNQPQHF.